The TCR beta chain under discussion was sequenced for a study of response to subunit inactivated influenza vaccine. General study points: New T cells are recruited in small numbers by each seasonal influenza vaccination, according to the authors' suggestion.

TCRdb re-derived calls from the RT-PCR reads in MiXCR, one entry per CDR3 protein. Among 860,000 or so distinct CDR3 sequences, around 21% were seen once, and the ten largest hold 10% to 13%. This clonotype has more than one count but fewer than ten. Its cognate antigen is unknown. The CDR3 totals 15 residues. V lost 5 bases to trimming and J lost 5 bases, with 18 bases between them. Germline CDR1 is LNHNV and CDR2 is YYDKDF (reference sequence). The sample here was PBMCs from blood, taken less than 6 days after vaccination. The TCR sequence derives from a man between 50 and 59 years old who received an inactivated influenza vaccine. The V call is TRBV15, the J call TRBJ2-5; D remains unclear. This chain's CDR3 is CATSPTPHSRETQYF. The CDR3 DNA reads TGTGCCACCAGCCCTACTCCACACTCACGGGAGACCCAGTACTTC.